One and the same sample provided the 14 T cell receptor beta chains below, sequenced in a study of blood T cell repertoires in COVID-19. Measured with immunoSEQ multiplex PCR; TCRdb has only the in-frame clones, and not every one. Of some 200,000 clones listed, more than 70% were seen once; the top ten hold roughly 5.6%. The material sequenced was peripheral blood. These receptors were taken from a man in his forties or fifties with active or convalescent COVID-19.

The rearrangement joins TRBV7-8 to TRBJ2-1; D may be TRBD2 (5 bases). CDR3 length: 13 amino acids. The V end was cut by 8 bases, the J end by 2 bases, with 10 bases between. CDR1 is SGHVS, CDR2 FQNEAQ, per germline. CDR3 DNA: TGTGCCAGCGGAGCGGAGACCTACAATGAGCAGTTCTTC. This sequence encodes CASGAETYNEQFF. Variable domain in full (rest from reference TRBV7-8 and TRBJ2-1): GAGVSQSPRYKVAKRGQDVALRCDPISGHVSLFWYQQALGQGPEFLTYFQNEAQLDKSGLPSDRFFAERPEGSVSTLKIQRTQQEDSAVYLCASGAETYNEQFFGPGTRLTVL.

The chain combines TRBV30 with TRBJ1-1; D may be TRBD1 (5 bases). The V end was cut by 0 bases, the J end by 6 bases, with 14 bases between. The CDR3 extends over 14 amino acids. Germline V gene sequence: CDR1 GTSNPN, CDR2 SVGIG (reference sequence). CDR3 DNA: TGTGCCTGGAGTGTACGACAGTTAGAGGCTGAAGCTTTCTTT. Translation gives CAWSVRQLEAEAFF.

The V call is TRBV5-1, the J call TRBJ2-7, with D tentatively TRBD2 (6 bases). The CDR3 extends over 14 amino acids. Looked up from germline, CDR1 is SGHRS and CDR2 is YFSETQ. Trimming removed 0 bases from V and 3 bases from J, with 10 bases in between. The CDR3 loop reads CASSLALGGYEQYF. DNA of the CDR3: TGCGCCAGCAGCTTGGCTCTGGGAGGCTACGAGCAGTACTTC.

The rearrangement links TRBV9 to TRBJ1-2, with D tentatively TRBD1 (5 bases). The length of the CDR3 is 15 residues. CDR1 and CDR2 from the germline V gene are SGDLS and YYNGEE. Deletions cut 0 bases from V and 3 bases from J, with 12 bases between. The CDR3 spells CASSVGGVGDYGYTF. CDR3 nucleotide sequence: TGTGCCAGCAGCGTAGGGGGGGTCGGAGACTATGGCTACACCTTC.

CDR3 loop: CAWQATGRMEKLFF. DNA of the CDR3: TGTGCCTGGCAAGCGACAGGGCGAATGGAAAAACTGTTTTTT. The chain is built from TRBV30 and TRBJ1-4, with TRBD1 matching 7 bases. V was clipped by 5 bases and J by 8 bases; unmatched bases: 11. CDR1 GTSNPN and CDR2 SVGIG come from the germline V gene (reference sequence). This CDR3 has 14 amino acids.

The chain joins TRBV19 to TRBJ1-2; D may be TRBD1 (6 bases). Germline CDR1 LNHDA, CDR2 SQIVND (reference sequence). V was pared by 9 bases and J by 0 bases, with 11 bases between. This CDR3 has 13 residues. CDR3 amino acids: CASRDITNYGYTF. The CDR3, as DNA: TGTGCCAGCCGGGACATAACTAACTATGGCTACACCTTC.

V gene TRBV19 combines with J gene TRBJ1-4; D call uncertain. The germline CDR1 and CDR2 sequences are LNHDA and SQIVND (reference sequence). V was shortened by 8 bases and J by 3 bases, with 13 bases between the two germline ends. This CDR3 spans 14 amino acids. CDR3 sequence (DNA): TGTGCCAGTCACACGGGAGTTCCTAATGAAAAACTGTTTTTT. Translation gives CASHTGVPNEKLFF.

This clone was found once. The rearrangement links TRBV7-3 to TRBJ1-1; 8 bases match TRBD1. The CDR3 loop spans 15 amino acids. The ends lost 0 bases at V and 4 bases at J; junction bases unmatched: 4. Germline V gives CDR1 SGHTA, CDR2 FQGTGA. This CDR3 is CASSLTRQGFTEAFF. The CDR3, as DNA: TGTGCCAGCAGCTTAACGCGACAGGGGTTCACTGAAGCTTTCTTT.

CDR3 in amino acids: CASSSGQGISEAFF. CDR3 DNA sequence: TGTGCCAGCAGTTCGGGACAGGGGATCTCTGAAGCTTTCTTT. The V call is TRBV7-8, the J call TRBJ1-1; 10 bases fit TRBD1. Germline CDR1 is SGHVS and CDR2 is FQNEAQ. V trimming: 6 bases; J trimming: 6 bases; junction bases outside the gene matches: 7. The CDR3 totals 14 residues.

This chain joins TRBV10-3 and TRBJ1-1, with D possibly being TRBD1 (5 bases). The germline gives CDR1 ENHRY, CDR2 SYGVKD. The CDR3 covers 13 residues. The V gene lost 4 bases and the J gene lost 0 bases, with 6 bases spanning the gap. CDR3 sequence reads: CAISVGVNTEAFF. CDR3 nucleotide sequence: TGTGCCATCAGTGTAGGGGTGAACACTGAAGCTTTCTTT.

The chain is built from TRBV4-2 and TRBJ1-2; no firm D call. The CDR3 has 16 amino acids. Trimming shortened V by 3 bases and J by 1 base, and 15 bases separated the two germline ends. Germline V gives CDR1 LGHNA, CDR2 YNFKEQ. The CDR3 bases are TGTGCCAGCAGCCATGCCGGGATCTCCGATAACTATGGCTACACCTTC. Translation gives CASSHAGISDNYGYTF.

V is TRBV2 and J is TRBJ1-2; possible D gene TRBD1, 5 bases. Germline V gene sequence: CDR1 SNHLY, CDR2 FYNNEI. This CDR3 has 13 residues. Trimming removed 6 bases from V and 4 bases from J, with 12 bases in between. CDR3 loop: CASSLRGGYGYTF. DNA of the CDR3: TGTGCCAGCAGCCTGCGGGGGGGCTATGGCTACACCTTC.

The rearrangement uses TRBV28 and TRBJ1-5; 7 bases fit TRBD1. Germline values: CDR1 MDHEN, CDR2 SYDVKM. With V trimmed by 5 bases and J by 5 bases, 6 bases remained unmatched. This CDR3 has 14 residues. CDR3 DNA: TGTGCCAGCAGTCGGACAGGACCCTATCAGCCCCAGCATTTT. This codes for CASSRTGPYQPQHF.

This chain links TRBV5-1 with TRBJ2-5; D possibly corresponds to TRBD2 (6 bases). Germline assignment: CDR1 SGHRS and CDR2 YFSETQ. Trimming took 0 bases from V and 3 from J, leaving 15 bases between them. The length of the CDR3 is 16 residues. The CDR3 nucleotides are TGCGCCAGCAGCTTGGTCCCGGGGGAAGGGGAAGAGACCCAGTACTTC. The encoded protein is CASSLVPGEGEETQYF.